This TCR beta chain is from a study of T-cell memory formation after mild COVID-19. Background on the study: TCR clusters mostly belonged to single donors.

The V gene's germline CDR1 is ENHRY and CDR2 SYGVKD. CDR3 size: 13 residues. V shed 4 bases and J shed 2 bases, with 8 bases lying between them. Study-wide results and limits: Most CD4+ clones that shrank were in CM and EM, while CD8+ ones turned up in EMRA. Pre-infection memory harbored some responding clones, suggesting cross-reactive memory joined.

TCR alpha and TCR beta cDNA libraries carrying sample barcodes and UMIs came from 5'RACE with constant-segment primers. TCRdb re-analysed the 5' RACE reads in MiXCR, keeping a single row per CDR3 protein. The sample has about 210,000 distinct CDR3 sequences, around 30% seen once. With regard to this clonotype: Its target is unknown.

The specimen was PBMCs or a T cell subset sorted from them (not recorded which). The sequence was collected from an adult woman who had mild COVID-19 (a few samples of this study predate the infection). Cell type and time point are not known. The rearrangement links TRBV10-3 to TRBJ2-5, with no clear D. Here the CDR3 DNA reads TGTGCCATCAGTGGTTGGGATCAAGAGACCCAGTACTTC. As protein: CAISGWDQETQYF.